The 24 T cell receptor beta chains below come from one sample, sequenced in a study of T-cell memory formation after mild COVID-19 (dated by TCRdb to the early 2020s). The method behind the library was 5' RACE. Data came from an Illumina NovaSeq 6000. Through fastp at Q25 and MiXCR, TCRdb rebuilt clones from the public reads, retaining in-frame beta chains. Rows with one shared CDR3 protein collapse into an entry with the most common genes and DNA. Within this sample are 270,000 or so distinct CDR3 sequences, with 16% of them counted one time only. The ten largest account for 20% to 25% of the sample. Material: PBMCs or a T cell subset sorted from them (not recorded which). These receptors all stem from a man younger than 35 who had mild COVID-19 (a few samples of this study predate the infection). The sample titles of this study are shuffled in the database, so cell type and time point are left out; the donor was told from shared clones.

The chain is built from TRBV9 and TRBJ1-2; D is ambiguous. The germline V gene has CDR1 SGDLS and CDR2 YYNGEE. With 5 bases removed from V and 8 bases from J, the gap between germline ends came to 13 bases. CDR3 length equals 12 residues. This chain's CDR3 is CASSPPRGGYTF. In nucleotides, the CDR3 is TGTGCCAGCAGTCCTCCGCGTGGCGGCTACACCTTC.

In this sample, this clonotype turned up a few times. The CDR3 here is CASSLRVPQPQHF. CDR3 DNA: TGTGCCAGCAGCCTCAGGGTGCCCCAGCCCCAGCATTTT. The chain employs TRBV12-3 or TRBV12-4 and TRBJ1-5; D possibly corresponds to TRBD1 (5 bases). This CDR3 is 13 amino acids long. Trimming stripped 6 bases from V and 7 bases from J, with 13 bases between.

J is TRBJ2-5 and V is TRBV10-3; D unresolved. The germline V gene encodes CDR1 ENHRY and CDR2 SYGVKD. V was clipped by 3 bases and J by 2 bases, with 16 bases between them. The CDR3 consists of 16 residues. DNA for the CDR3: TGTGCCATCAGTGAAGAAAGGTCGGAACTTCAAGAGACCCAGTACTTC. Its protein is CAISEERSELQETQYF.

This clonotype has only a few counts. The chain links TRBV11-2 to TRBJ1-1; D is uncertain. Germline V gives CDR1 SGHAT, CDR2 FQNNGV. The CDR3 runs 12 residues. The V end lost 5 bases, the J end lost 7 bases, and 11 bases lay between the germline ends. The CDR3 nucleotides read TGTGCCAGCAGCGAGGTCTCCGTTGAAGCTTTCTTT. Amino acid sequence: CASSEVSVEAFF.

The chain carries TRBV24-1 and TRBJ2-1, with 7 bases lining up with TRBD1. The V and J ends lost 4 bases and 4 bases, in that order; junction bases with no gene match: 3. Germline CDR1 reads KGHDR; CDR2 reads SFDVKD. CDR3 length: 14 amino acids. The CDR3 loop is CATSEKGQYNEQFF. The CDR3 bases are TGTGCCACCAGTGAAAAGGGACAGTACAATGAGCAGTTCTTC.

This chain connects TRBV5-1 to TRBJ2-3, with 10 bases lining up with TRBD2. CDR1 is SGHRS and CDR2 is YFSETQ in the germline V gene. The CDR3 runs 15 residues. Trimming cost V 3 bases and J 6 bases; bases outside gene matches: 7. CDR3 sequence reads: CASSSQRGGRDTQYF. The CDR3 DNA reads TGCGCCAGCAGCTCCCAGCGGGGGGGCCGCGATACGCAGTATTTT.

This chain joins TRBV28 and TRBJ2-5; 8 positions match TRBD1. There are 15 residues in the CDR3. The junction had 9 bases not matched to a gene; V was cut back by 7 bases and J by 2 bases. Germline CDR1 reads MDHEN; CDR2 reads SYDVKM. In DNA, the CDR3 is TGTGCCAGCAACCTAGGACAGGGCGGGCAAGAGACCCAGTACTTC. Translating it yields CASNLGQGGQETQYF.

V and J are TRBV19 and TRBJ2-1; tentative D call: TRBD1 (6 bases). V lost 3 bases and J lost 10, with 13 bases in between. Germline CDR1 is LNHDA and CDR2 is SQIVND (reference sequence). There are 13 residues in the CDR3. The CDR3: CASSILSGVEQFF. The CDR3 nucleotides are TGTGCCAGTAGTATTTTGTCAGGGGTCGAGCAGTTCTTC.

This chain connects TRBV14 to TRBJ2-3; D is unresolved. Germline CDR1 reads SGHDN; CDR2 reads FVKESK. V lost 4 bases and J lost 6, with 8 bases in between. The CDR3 totals 12 residues. CDR3 protein: CASSPYIDTQYF. The CDR3 region has the DNA TGTGCCAGCAGCCCTTATATTGATACGCAGTATTTT. The entire variable domain, with the rest obtained from reference TRBV14 and TRBJ2-3, is as follows: EAGVTQFPSHSVIEKGQTVTLRCDPISGHDNLYWYRRVMGKEIKFLLHFVKESKQDESGMPNNRFLAERTGGTYSTLKVQPAELEDSGVYFCASSPYIDTQYFGPGTRLTVL.

This clonotype was observed a few times. The chain has TRBV18 and TRBJ2-7; D is ambiguous. The V end was cut by 3 bases, the J end by 5 bases, with 11 bases between. Germline lookup yields CDR1 KGHSH and CDR2 LQKENI. This CDR3 contains 13 residues. CDR3 residues: CASSPGTLDEQYF. For the CDR3, the DNA is TGTGCCAGCTCACCGGGAACCCTCGACGAGCAGTACTTC.

This sequence joins TRBV12-3 or TRBV12-4 and TRBJ2-5; 10 nucleotides align to TRBD2. The J segment lost 2 bases and the V segment lost 8 bases, leaving 2 bases of the junction unmatched. The CDR3 extends over 13 amino acids. The CDR3 is CASQLAGQETQYF. The CDR3 DNA reads TGTGCCAGCCAACTAGCGGGGCAAGAGACCCAGTACTTC.

V usage is TRBV6-6 and J usage is TRBJ2-4; 7 nucleotides agree with TRBD2. The trim removed 0 bases at V and 6 bases at J, leaving 5 bases unmatched. The germline gives CDR1 MNHNY, CDR2 SVGAGI (reference sequence). CDR3 length: 15 residues. CDR3 in DNA: TGTGCCAGCAGTTACTCCAGGGAGGGTGGAAACATTCAGTACTTC. The encoded protein is CASSYSREGGNIQYF.

The rearrangement links TRBV6-6 to TRBJ2-3; D is possibly TRBD1 or TRBD2 (5 bases each). V was pared by 2 bases and J by 0 bases, with 18 bases between. In germline, CDR1 is MNHNY, CDR2 SVGAGI (reference sequence). The CDR3 covers 18 residues. As DNA, the CDR3 is TGTGCCAGCAGTTACGGACACTCGGTGGTAGCGAGCACAGATACGCAGTATTTT. This encodes CASSYGHSVVASTDTQYF.

This chain's CDR3 is CASSDDYNTGELFF. The CDR3 DNA is TGTGCCAGCAGTGACGATTATAACACCGGGGAGCTGTTTTTT. The V and J genes are TRBV6-5 and TRBJ2-2; D is unresolved. This CDR3 is built from 14 residues. Germline CDR1 MNHEY, CDR2 SVGAGI. The germline V and J ends were trimmed by 5 bases and 2 bases, with 9 bases remaining between them.

This clonotype showed up just a few times. This chain joins TRBV5-1 and TRBJ2-6, with 7 bases fitting TRBD1. With V trimmed by 4 bases and J by 2 bases, 9 bases remained unmatched. The CDR3 totals 17 residues. Per the germline V gene, CDR1 is SGHRS and CDR2 is YFSETQ. The CDR3 reads CASSEGAPGAGANVLTF. CDR3 nucleotides: TGCGCCAGCAGCGAGGGGGCGCCAGGAGCTGGGGCCAACGTCCTGACTTTC.

The chain uses TRBV18 and TRBJ1-2, with D maybe TRBD1 (6 bases). This CDR3 contains 15 residues. CDR1 KGHSH and CDR2 LQKENI come from the germline V gene. Deletions cut 0 bases from V and 2 bases from J, with 10 bases between. CDR3 coding DNA: TGTGCCAGCTCACCACCGCCAGGGGCGAACTATGGCTACACCTTC. It encodes CASSPPPGANYGYTF. Complete variable domain (other parts from reference TRBV18 and TRBJ1-2): NAGVMQNPRHLVRRRGQEARLRCSPMKGHSHVYWYRQLPEEGLKFMVYLQKENIIDESGMPKERFSAEFPKEGPSILRIQQVVRGDSAAYFCASSPPPGANYGYTFGSGTRLTVV.

This clonotype was seen a few times. CDR3 DNA: TGTGCCAGCAGCGTAGCTCCGGTCGGAAAACTGTTTTTT. Its translation: CASSVAPVGKLFF. The chain carries TRBV9 and TRBJ1-4; D ambiguous. CDR1 and CDR2 (germline): SGDLS, YYNGEE. There are 13 residues in the CDR3. The V and J ends lost 0 bases and 10 bases respectively, with 10 bases between them.

This clonotype was seen a handful of times. This chain uses TRBV11-1 with TRBJ2-3; D unclear. The CDR3 has 13 amino acids. V lost 8 bases and J lost 4, with 13 bases in between. Germline assignment: CDR1 SGHAT and CDR2 FQDESV (reference sequence). The CDR3 reads CASGRAGADTQYF. The DNA for the CDR3 is TGTGCCAGCGGCCGGGCAGGAGCAGATACGCAGTATTTT.

This clonotype was seen ten or more times. The chain combines TRBV7-7 with TRBJ2-2; either TRBD1 or TRBD2 may supply D (5 bases each). Germline V CDR1 and CDR2: SSHAT, FNYEAQ (reference sequence). V was cut by 5 bases and J by 1 base, with 11 bases left in between. This CDR3 has 15 amino acids. DNA for the CDR3: TGTGCCAGCAGCCCCGGGACCCGGAACACCGGGGAGCTGTTTTTT. It yields the protein CASSPGTRNTGELFF.

The V and J genes are TRBV7-9 and TRBJ1-5, with D uncertain. Trimming took 3 bases from V and 8 from J, leaving 2 bases between them. Germline values: CDR1 SEHNR, CDR2 FQNEAQ (reference sequence). This CDR3 is 10 amino acids long. The CDR3 coding sequence is TGTGCCAGCAGCTTTGAGCCCCAGCATTTT. Encoded protein: CASSFEPQHF.

This clonotype was seen a handful of times. This chain joins TRBV5-1 and TRBJ2-2, with D perhaps assigned TRBD1 or TRBD2 (5 bases each). The CDR3 totals 15 residues. Between the trimmed V and J ends, which lost 4 bases and 5 bases, there was a span of 15 bases. Germline values: CDR1 SGHRS, CDR2 YFSETQ. CDR3 sequence (DNA): TGCGCCAGCAGCCGGGACGGCAAAGGGACCGGGGAGCTGTTTTTT. Its protein is CASSRDGKGTGELFF. The whole variable domain, remainder taken from reference TRBV5-1 and TRBJ2-2, is KAGVTQTPRYLIKTRGQQVTLSCSPISGHRSVSWYQQTPGQGLQFLFEYFSETQRNKGNFPGRFSGRQFSNSRSEMNVSTLELGDSALYLCASSRDGKGTGELFFGEGSRLTVL.

The gene calls are TRBV7-2 and TRBJ2-5; a weak D match, TRBD2 (5 bases). The CDR3 spans 15 residues. V lost 0 bases and J lost 5, with 13 bases in between. Germline V gene sequence: CDR1 SGHTA, CDR2 FQGNSA. The CDR3 loop reads CASSLAGAGVETQYF. The CDR3 nucleotides are TGTGCCAGCAGCTTAGCGGGCGCCGGGGTGGAGACCCAGTACTTC.

The rearrangement links TRBV6-2 or TRBV6-3 to TRBJ2-3, with D maybe TRBD2 (5 bases). The CDR3 totals 16 residues. Trimming cost V 4 bases and J 1 base, with 15 bases left between them. Germline-derived CDR1 and CDR2 are MNHEY and SVGEGT. The CDR3: CASSSLRPRGTDTQYF. The CDR3 DNA follows: TGTGCCAGCAGTTCCCTCCGGCCGAGGGGCACAGATACGCAGTATTTT.

This chain links TRBV3-1 with TRBJ1-6; no clear D. The germline V gene encodes CDR1 LGHDT and CDR2 YNNKEL (reference sequence). Trimming removed 1 base at V and 9 bases at J, with 7 bases between. The CDR3 has 13 residues. The DNA of the CDR3 is TGTGCCAGCAGCCAAGTCTCGGGTTCACCCCTCCACTTT. Residues: CASSQVSGSPLHF.